These 18 T cell receptor beta chains were sequenced from one sample in a study of Graves' ophthalmopathy and Graves' hyperthyroidism. Using RNA transcripts, the TCR beta CDR3 regions were amplified. A first-round RT-PCR used HTBI primers, followed by a second-round multiplex PCR. TCRdb independently ran MiXCR on the multiplex PCR reads; one entry per CDR3 protein. This repertoire shows approximately 1.2 million distinct CDR3 sequences, about 35% found once; its top ten account for roughly 10%. The sequencing sample was made of peripheral blood or thyroid tissue (not recorded which). These receptors all stem from an adult man with Graves' hyperthyroidism.

With respect to this clonotype: A read error is possible here, since a much larger clone lies one base away. The chain combines TRBV7-9 with TRBJ1-1; 11 nucleotides match TRBD1. The CDR3 is 15 amino acids. Trimming took 5 bases from V and 5 from J; bases not matched to a gene: 7. Germline V CDR1 and CDR2: SEHNR, FQNEAQ (reference sequence). Written as DNA, the CDR3 is TGTGCCAGCAGCGAAAGCGGGACAGGGGGGACTGAAGCTTTCTTT. Translation: CASSESGTGGTEAFF.

This clonotype was observed a few times. The chain uses TRBV7-9 and TRBJ1-2; no firm D call. Trimming took off 9 bases at V and 5 bases at J, with 25 bases between the two ends. CDR3 length: 16 amino acids. Germline V CDR1 and CDR2: SEHNR, FQNEAQ (reference sequence). For the CDR3, the DNA is TGTGCCAGTCGTCGACTGACCGCTAAGCTTGGGTATGGCTACACCTTC. Protein product: CASRRLTAKLGYGYTF.

The chain uses TRBV7-2 and TRBJ1-1; weak D call: TRBD1 (6 bases). V was pared by 5 bases and J by 8 bases, with 15 bases between. The germline CDR1 and CDR2 sequences are SGHTA and FQGNSA. The CDR3 covers 13 residues. This CDR3 is CASSPRAGGEAFF. CDR3 coding DNA: TGTGCCAGCAGCCCCCGGGCCGGGGGCGAAGCTTTCTTT. The variable domain in full, completed from reference TRBV7-2 and TRBJ1-1, reads GAGVSQSPSNKVTEKGKDVELRCDPISGHTALYWYRQSLGQGLEFLIYFQGNSAPDKSGLPSDRFSAERTGGSVSTLTIQRTQQEDSAVYLCASSPRAGGEAFFGQGTRLTVV.

This clonotype was recorded at least ten times. CDR3 sequence (DNA): TGTGCCAGCAGCTATAGAAGGGGCGCAATTAATTCACCCCTCCACTTT. It encodes CASSYRRGAINSPLHF. The chain carries TRBV7-2 and TRBJ1-6; D perhaps matches TRBD1 (5 bases). Between the trimmed V and J ends, which lost 4 bases and 6 bases, there was a span of 16 bases. The CDR3 is made up of 16 amino acids. The germline CDR1 and CDR2 sequences are SGHTA and FQGNSA.

This clonotype occurred many times. The chain links TRBV7-9 to TRBJ2-5; D gene uncertain. CDR3 length: 14 residues. The ends were cut back, 1 base at V and 2 bases at J, with 8 bases in the middle. The germline V gene has CDR1 SEHNR and CDR2 FQNEAQ (reference sequence). Written as DNA, the CDR3 is TGTGCCAGCAGCTTAGACGCGGAGCAAGAGACCCAGTACTTC. Translation gives CASSLDAEQETQYF.

Details on this clonotype: One base away lies a much larger clone, so this may be a sequencing read error. The J gene is TRBJ1-2, the V gene TRBV10-3, with D perhaps TRBD1 (5 bases). The V gene lost 3 bases and the J gene lost 8 bases, with 13 bases spanning the gap. CDR1 is ENHRY, CDR2 SYGVKD, per germline. The CDR3 extends over 13 amino acids. The CDR3 loop is CAISEWAGDGYTF. The CDR3 DNA follows: TGTGCCATCAGTGAATGGGCCGGGGACGGCTACACCTTC.

This clonotype was counted many times. This chain links TRBV25-1 with TRBJ1-2; maybe TRBD1 (5 bases). CDR1 is MGHDK, CDR2 SYGVNS, per germline. Trimming took off 2 bases at V and 4 bases at J, with 8 bases between the two ends. The CDR3 contains 13 residues. CDR3 residues: CASSEAGPYGYTF. The CDR3 nucleotides are TGTGCCAGCAGTGAAGCGGGACCCTATGGCTACACCTTC.

The V call is TRBV28, the J call TRBJ2-2; perhaps TRBD1 as D (5 bases). The CDR3 is 15 residues long. The germline CDR1 and CDR2 sequences are MDHEN and SYDVKM. V was trimmed by 6 bases and J by 5 bases, leaving 16 bases between them. DNA for the CDR3: TGTGCCAGCAGGACCCAGGGTTTTCGGACCGGGGAGCTGTTTTTT. Its translation is CASRTQGFRTGELFF.

Regarding this clonotype: A junction end diverges from the germline sequence, so it may reflect a read error. This sequence joins TRBV10-3 and TRBJ1-5, with 11 bases matching TRBD1. The CDR3 consists of 17 residues. CDR1 and CDR2 (germline): ENHRY, SYGVKD. This CDR3 reads CASSSDGQGALNQPQHF. CDR3 nucleotide sequence: TGTGCCAGCAGTTCCGACGGACAGGGGGCATTGAATCAGCCCCAGCATTTT.

The rearrangement links TRBV20-1 to TRBJ2-7, with 7 nucleotides matching TRBD2. J gave up 2 bases and V 0 bases, and 7 bases lay outside the gene matches. Looked up from germline, CDR1 is DFQATT and CDR2 is SNEGSKA (reference sequence). The CDR3 extends over 15 amino acids. CDR3 residues: CSARDLASGTYEQYF. CDR3 DNA: TGCAGTGCTAGAGATCTTGCTAGCGGAACCTACGAGCAGTACTTC.

This clonotype was counted many times. The chain joins TRBV15 to TRBJ2-7, with TRBD2 matching over 9 bases. Germline V gene lookup returns CDR1 LNHNV and CDR2 YYDKDF (reference sequence). V trimming: 0 bases; J trimming: 5 bases; junction bases outside the gene matches: 5. This CDR3 is built from 15 residues. CDR3 in DNA: TGTGCCACCAGCAGAGATAGCGGGAGAAGGGACGAGCAGTACTTC. Protein sequence: CATSRDSGRRDEQYF. Combining the CDR3 with reference TRBV15 and TRBJ2-7 gives the whole variable domain DAMVIQNPRYQVTQFGKPVTLSCSQTLNHNVMYWYQQKSSQAPKLLFHYYDKDFNNEADTPDNFQSRRPNTSFCFLDIRSPGLGDTAMYLCATSRDSGRRDEQYFGPGTRLTVT.

This clonotype was seen a single time. A read error may be the cause here, since a much bigger clone is one base away. The chain couples TRBV20-1 to TRBJ1-5; D is uncertain. The CDR3 is 13 residues long. In germline, CDR1 is DFQATT, CDR2 SNEGSKA (reference sequence). V was pared by 1 base and J by 9 bases, with 13 bases between. CDR3 in DNA: TGCAGTGCTAGAGGCGGCGTATTTTTGCCCCAGCATTTT. This translates into CSARGGVFLPQHF.

The CDR3 region has the DNA TGCAGCGTTGCGTCCGGGGTGTCCACTGAAGCTTTCTTT. Translating gives CSVASGVSTEAFF. The chain carries TRBV29-1 and TRBJ1-1; D gene unclear. Germline V gene data show CDR1 as SQVTM and CDR2 as ANQGSEA. Trimming removed 4 bases at V and 4 bases at J, with 13 bases between. The CDR3 spans 13 residues.

The chain employs TRBV10-3 and TRBJ2-7; TRBD1 or TRBD2 may be the D gene (6 bases each). The V gene's germline CDR1 is ENHRY and CDR2 SYGVKD. Trimming removed 10 bases at V and 1 base at J, with 17 bases between. The CDR3 is made up of 14 amino acids. As DNA, the CDR3 is TGTGCCACCCAGGGGCGGGATGAGTCCTACGAGCAGTACTTC. This gives the protein CATQGRDESYEQYF.

Concerning this clonotype: At one end, the junction sequence differs from germline, possibly due to a read error. V and J are TRBV6-1 and TRBJ1-4; D is ambiguous. The CDR3 is 13 amino acids. Germline-derived CDR1 and CDR2 are MNHNS and SASEGT. CDR3 bases: TGTGCCAGCCGTGGAAGCCTTAATGAAGAACTGTTTTTT. It translates to CASRGSLNEELFF.

In this sample, this clonotype turned up many times. The chain combines TRBV2 with TRBJ1-4; no definite D call. The CDR3 extends over 16 amino acids. CDR1 and CDR2 from the germline V gene are SNHLY and FYNNEI. V lost 1 base to trimming and J lost 7 bases, with 16 bases between them. DNA of the CDR3: TGTGCCAGCAGTGAAGGGACCGCCCTGACGGGTGAAAAACTGTTTTTT. Amino acids: CASSEGTALTGEKLFF. The full variable domain, with the rest looked up from reference TRBV2 and TRBJ1-4, is EPEVTQTPSHQVTQMGQEVILRCVPISNHLYFYWYRQILGQKVEFLVSFYNNEISEKSEIFDDQFSVERPDGSNFTLKIRSTKLEDSAMYFCASSEGTALTGEKLFFGSGTQLSVL.

The rearrangement joins TRBV29-1 to TRBJ2-7; 14 bases align to TRBD2. This CDR3 has 15 residues. Losses at the gene ends were 4 bases for V and 2 bases for J; bases not matched to a gene: 4. Germline V gene data show CDR1 as SQVTM and CDR2 as ANQGSEA. The CDR3 spells CSVALGLAGAYEQYF. The CDR3 DNA reads TGCAGCGTTGCCCTGGGACTAGCGGGAGCCTACGAGCAGTACTTC.

The CDR3 DNA reads TGCAGGGCAGGTGCGAACACCGGGGAGCTGTTTTTT. Translated, it gives CRAGANTGELFF. The chain employs TRBV20-1 and TRBJ2-2; D remains unclear. This CDR3 comprises 12 residues. Germline CDR1 and CDR2: DFQATT and SNEGSKA (reference sequence).